The present TCR beta chain was sequenced within a study of blood T cell repertoires in COVID-19 (TCRdb year 2020). A note on the overall study: The collaborator samples originated in the United States, Italy and Spain and spanned the acute and convalescent phases of COVID-19. The material from the prospective study consisted of cDNA or gDNA derived from T cells, B-cell-depleted T cells, or PBMCs. Deeply sampled blood TCRbeta repertoires from subjects exposed to, actively infected with, or recovered from COVID-19 were included in the dataset. The repertoires were released in a freely available public database meant as a resource for research on the immune response to SARS-CoV-2. Samples came from the ongoing ImmuneRACE study (first 160 participants) plus 1,254 subjects from 6 global collaborators. Nearly every sample came with metadata listing a de-identified subject ID, COVID-19 status, age in years and sex. HLA class I and class II types, where available, came from metadata supplied by the sample provider rather than from assay-based typing. Overall results and qualifications from the work: The quantity of clinical and demographic metadata differed by source and by participant and was supplied without curation.

V is reduced by 3 bases and J by 5 bases, leaving a spacing of 24 bases between them. The CDR3, cysteine through phenylalanine, is 17 amino acids long. CDR3 DNA only is kept here, 51 bases in frame from base 1. Looking up the germline V gene yields CDR1 SGDLS and CDR2 YYNGEE. The immunoSEQ Assay, a bias-controlled multiplex PCR, was used to amplify TCRbeta CDR3 regions from genomic DNA. The original pipeline was this. The number of nucleated cells in each sample was estimated from the amplification of reference gene primers within the assay. To quantify the absolute abundance of each unique TCRbeta CDR3 rearrangement, sequence reads were collapsed and filtered. For each sample, productive Simpson clonality was calculated as the square root of Simpson's diversity index over productive rearrangements. As stored in TCRdb, this immuneACCESS dataset retains in-frame rearrangements with V and J assigned. A fraction of the clones does not appear; measured against another copy, unresolved V genes explain less than half of the discrepancy, and the remainder lacks a known reason. The V and J calls and clone size come from that table; D and trimming were worked out from the DNA. For this sample the table gives 150,000 to 200,000 clones, of which 89% were detected only once. Under 3% of the sample lies in the top ten.

In the case of this clone: This clone's antigen is unknown. No per-base quality is available; no much larger clone lies one base away.

Enrolling through a virtual design, the prospective study's participants ranged in age from roughly 18 to 89 years and lived across roughly 24 United States geographic areas. To assign participants to cohorts, the prospective study relied on clinical history that participants themselves reported in a screening survey and a study questionnaire. Mobile phlebotomists in the prospective study collected whole blood, serum and a nasopharyngeal or oropharyngeal swab from every participant. Additional blood draws and questionnaires over an approximately two-month period could optionally be provided by prospective study participants. Before DNA extraction, blood samples from the prospective study were shipped at room temperature or frozen.

The chain couples TRBV9 to TRBJ2-7, with a weak D call of TRBD1 (6 bases match). The TCR sequence derives from a woman aged 35 to 49 with acute COVID-19. The sample consisted of PBMCs or T cells enriched from blood (not recorded which). Read as DNA, the sequence is TGTGCCAGCAGCGAGAGAGGGGGTTGGAGTATTGCCAACGAGCAGTACTTC. Translated, it reads CASSERGGWSIANEQYF.